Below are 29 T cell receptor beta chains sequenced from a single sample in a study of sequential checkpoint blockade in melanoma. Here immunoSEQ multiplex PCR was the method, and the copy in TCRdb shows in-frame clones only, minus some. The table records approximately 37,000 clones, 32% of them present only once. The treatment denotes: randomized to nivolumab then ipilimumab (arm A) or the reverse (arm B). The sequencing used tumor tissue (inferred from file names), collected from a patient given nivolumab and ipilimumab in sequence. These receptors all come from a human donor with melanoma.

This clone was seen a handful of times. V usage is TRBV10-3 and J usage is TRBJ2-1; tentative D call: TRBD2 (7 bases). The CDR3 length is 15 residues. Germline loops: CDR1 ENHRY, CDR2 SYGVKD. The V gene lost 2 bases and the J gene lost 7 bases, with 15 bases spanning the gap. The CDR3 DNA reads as TGTGCCATCAGTGAGAACGGGGGGCTGGGGAATGAGCAGTTCTTC. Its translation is CAISENGGLGNEQFF.

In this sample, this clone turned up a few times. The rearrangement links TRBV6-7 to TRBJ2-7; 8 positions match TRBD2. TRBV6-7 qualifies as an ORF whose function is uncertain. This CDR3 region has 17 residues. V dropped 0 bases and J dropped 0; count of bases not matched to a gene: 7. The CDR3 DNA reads TGTGCCAGCAGTTACTCACCTGCGGGGGGAAGCTCCTACGAGCAGTACTTC. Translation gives CASSYSPAGGSSYEQYF.

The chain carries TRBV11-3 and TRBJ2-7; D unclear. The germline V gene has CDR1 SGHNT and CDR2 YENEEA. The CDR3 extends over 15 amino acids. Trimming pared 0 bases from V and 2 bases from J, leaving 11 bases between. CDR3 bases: TGTGCCAGCAGCTTAGATTTGATGAATGCCTACGAGCAGTACTTC. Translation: CASSLDLMNAYEQYF.

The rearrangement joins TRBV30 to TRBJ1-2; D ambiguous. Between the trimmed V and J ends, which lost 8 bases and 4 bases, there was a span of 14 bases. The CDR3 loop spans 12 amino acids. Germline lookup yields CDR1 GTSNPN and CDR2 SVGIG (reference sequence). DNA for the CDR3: TGTGCCGGTTCTCCGGGCAGCTATGGCTACACCTTC. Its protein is CAGSPGSYGYTF.

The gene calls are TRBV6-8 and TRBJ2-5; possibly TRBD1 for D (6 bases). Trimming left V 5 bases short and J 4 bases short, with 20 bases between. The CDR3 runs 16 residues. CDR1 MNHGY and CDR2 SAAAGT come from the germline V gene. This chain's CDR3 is CASSQGLGQRGETQYF. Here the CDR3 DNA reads TGTGCCAGCAGTCAAGGTCTTGGACAGAGGGGAGAGACCCAGTACTTC.

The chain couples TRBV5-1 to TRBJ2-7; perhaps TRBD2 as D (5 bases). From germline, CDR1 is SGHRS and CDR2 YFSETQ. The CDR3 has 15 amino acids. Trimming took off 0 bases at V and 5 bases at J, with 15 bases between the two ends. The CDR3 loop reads CASSLVGRGSDEQYF. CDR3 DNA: TGCGCCAGCAGCTTGGTAGGCAGAGGGTCCGACGAGCAGTACTTC.

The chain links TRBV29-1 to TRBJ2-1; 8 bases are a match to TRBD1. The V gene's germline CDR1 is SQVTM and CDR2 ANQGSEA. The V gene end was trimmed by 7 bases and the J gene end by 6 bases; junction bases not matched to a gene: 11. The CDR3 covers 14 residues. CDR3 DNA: TGCAGCGGCTCAGCGGCAGGGGGCTTCAATGAGCAGTTCTTC. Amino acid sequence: CSGSAAGGFNEQFF.

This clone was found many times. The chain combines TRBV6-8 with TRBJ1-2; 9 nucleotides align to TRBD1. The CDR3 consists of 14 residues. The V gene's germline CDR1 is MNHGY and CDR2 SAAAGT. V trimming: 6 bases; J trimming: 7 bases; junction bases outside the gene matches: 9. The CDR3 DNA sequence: TGTGCCAGCAGCCGCGGACAGGGGCCGCGTGGCTACACCTTC. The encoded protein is CASSRGQGPRGYTF.

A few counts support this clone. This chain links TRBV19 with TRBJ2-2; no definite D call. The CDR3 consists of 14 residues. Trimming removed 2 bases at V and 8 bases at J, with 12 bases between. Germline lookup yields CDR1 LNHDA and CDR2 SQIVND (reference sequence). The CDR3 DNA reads TGTGCCAGTAGTATAAGCCCCAGTCATGGGGAGCTGTTTTTT. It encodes CASSISPSHGELFF. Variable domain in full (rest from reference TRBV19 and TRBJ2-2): DGGITQSPKYLFRKEGQNVTLSCEQNLNHDAMYWYRQDPGQGLRLIYYSQIVNDFQKGDIAEGYSVSREKKESFPLTVTSAQKNPTAFYLCASSISPSHGELFFGEGSRLTVL.

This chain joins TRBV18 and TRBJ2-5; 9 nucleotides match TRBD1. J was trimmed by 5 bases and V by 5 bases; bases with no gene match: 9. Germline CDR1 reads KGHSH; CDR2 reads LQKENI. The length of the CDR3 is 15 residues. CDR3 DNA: TGTGCCAGCTCATCGGGACAGGGTCTCGGGGAGACCCAGTACTTC. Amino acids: CASSSGQGLGETQYF.

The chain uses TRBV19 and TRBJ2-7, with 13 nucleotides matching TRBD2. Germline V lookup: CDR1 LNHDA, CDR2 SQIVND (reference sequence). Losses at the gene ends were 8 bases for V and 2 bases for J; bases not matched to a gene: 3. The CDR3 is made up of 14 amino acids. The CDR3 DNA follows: TGTGCCAGTGGGACTAGCGGGGCTCCCTACGAGCAGTACTTC. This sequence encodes CASGTSGAPYEQYF.

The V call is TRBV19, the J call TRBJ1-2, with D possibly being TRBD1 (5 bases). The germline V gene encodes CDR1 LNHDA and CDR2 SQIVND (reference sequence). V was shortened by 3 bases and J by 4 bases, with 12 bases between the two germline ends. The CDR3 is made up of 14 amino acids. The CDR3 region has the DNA TGTGCCAGTAGTATCTCAGGGTTCGGCTATGGCTACACCTTC. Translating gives CASSISGFGYGYTF.

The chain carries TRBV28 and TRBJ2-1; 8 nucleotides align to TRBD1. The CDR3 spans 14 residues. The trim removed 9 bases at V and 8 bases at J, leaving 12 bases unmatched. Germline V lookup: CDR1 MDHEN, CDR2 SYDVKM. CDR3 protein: CASWGQGADYEQFF. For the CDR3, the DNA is TGTGCCAGTTGGGGGCAGGGGGCTGATTATGAGCAGTTCTTC.

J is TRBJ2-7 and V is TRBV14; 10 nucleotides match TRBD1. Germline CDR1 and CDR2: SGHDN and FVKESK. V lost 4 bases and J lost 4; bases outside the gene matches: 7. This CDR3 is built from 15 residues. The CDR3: CASSPGQGLEYEQYF. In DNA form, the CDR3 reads TGTGCCAGCAGCCCGGGACAGGGGTTGGAATACGAGCAGTACTTC.

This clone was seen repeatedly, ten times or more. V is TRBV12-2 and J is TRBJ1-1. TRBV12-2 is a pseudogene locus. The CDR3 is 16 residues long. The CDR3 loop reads CASHASGRQGNTEAFF. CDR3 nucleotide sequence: TGTGCCAGTCATGCCAGCGGGAGACAGGGGAACACTGAAGCTTTCTTT.

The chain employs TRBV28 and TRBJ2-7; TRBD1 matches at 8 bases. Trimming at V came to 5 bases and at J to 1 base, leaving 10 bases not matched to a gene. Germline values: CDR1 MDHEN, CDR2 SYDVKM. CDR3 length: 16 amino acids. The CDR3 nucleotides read TGTGCCAGCAGTCCCCGGACAGGGAGTGGATCCTACGAGCAGTACTTC. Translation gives CASSPRTGSGSYEQYF.

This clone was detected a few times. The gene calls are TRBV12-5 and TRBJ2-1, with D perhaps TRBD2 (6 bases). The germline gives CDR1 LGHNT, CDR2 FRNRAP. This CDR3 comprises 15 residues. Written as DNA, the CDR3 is TGTGCCAGCACATATACAGGCGGGGCCTACAATGAGCAGTTCTTC. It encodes CASTYTGGAYNEQFF.

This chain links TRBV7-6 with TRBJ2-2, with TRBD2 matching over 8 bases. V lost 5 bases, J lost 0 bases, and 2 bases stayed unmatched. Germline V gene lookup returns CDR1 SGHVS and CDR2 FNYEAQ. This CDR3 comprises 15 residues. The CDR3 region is CASSEGLANTGELFF. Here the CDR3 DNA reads TGTGCCAGCAGCGAGGGACTAGCGAACACCGGGGAGCTGTTTTTT.

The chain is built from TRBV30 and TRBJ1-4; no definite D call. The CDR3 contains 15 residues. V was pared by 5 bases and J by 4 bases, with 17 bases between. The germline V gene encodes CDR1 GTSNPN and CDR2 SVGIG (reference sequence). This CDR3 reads CAWWGGWENNEKLFF. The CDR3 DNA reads TGTGCCTGGTGGGGTGGTTGGGAAAATAATGAAAAACTGTTTTTT. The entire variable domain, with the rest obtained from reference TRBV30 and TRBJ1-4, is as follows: SQTIHQWPATLVQPVGSPLSLECTVEGTSNPNLYWYRQAAGRGLQLLFYSVGIGQISSEVPQNLSASRPQDRQFILSSKKLLLSDSGFYLCAWWGGWENNEKLFFGSGTQLSVL.

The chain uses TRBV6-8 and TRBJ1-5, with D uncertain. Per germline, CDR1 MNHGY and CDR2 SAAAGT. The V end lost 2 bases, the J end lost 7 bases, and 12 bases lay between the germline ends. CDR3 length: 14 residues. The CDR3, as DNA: TGTGCCAGCAGTTACAGGGCGAGAAACCAGCCCCAGCATTTT. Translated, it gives CASSYRARNQPQHF.

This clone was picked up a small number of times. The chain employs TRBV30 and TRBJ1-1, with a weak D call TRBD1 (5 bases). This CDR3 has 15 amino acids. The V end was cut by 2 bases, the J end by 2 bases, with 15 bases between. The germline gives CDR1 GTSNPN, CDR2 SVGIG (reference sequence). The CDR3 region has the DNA TGTGCCTGGAGTCCGTCGACAGTTGACAACACTGAAGCTTTCTTT. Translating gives CAWSPSTVDNTEAFF.

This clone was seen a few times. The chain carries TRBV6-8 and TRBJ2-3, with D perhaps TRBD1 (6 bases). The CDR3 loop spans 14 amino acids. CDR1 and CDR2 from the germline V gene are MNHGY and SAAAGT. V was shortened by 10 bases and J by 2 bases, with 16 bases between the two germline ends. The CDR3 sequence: CAIKPTGNTDTQYF. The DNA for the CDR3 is TGTGCCATCAAACCGACAGGTAACACAGATACGCAGTATTTT.

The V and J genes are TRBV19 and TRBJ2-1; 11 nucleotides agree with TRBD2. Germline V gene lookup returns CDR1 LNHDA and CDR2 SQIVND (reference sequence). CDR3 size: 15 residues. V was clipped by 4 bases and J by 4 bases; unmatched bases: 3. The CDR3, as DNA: TGTGCCAGTAGTACCCCTAGCGGGGGGTACAATGAGCAGTTCTTC. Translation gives CASSTPSGGYNEQFF.

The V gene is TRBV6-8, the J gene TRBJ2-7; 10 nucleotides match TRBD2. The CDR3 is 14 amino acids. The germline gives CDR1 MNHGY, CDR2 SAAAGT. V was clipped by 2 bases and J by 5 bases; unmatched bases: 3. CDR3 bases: TGTGCCAGCAGTTACGAAACTAGCGGGGACGAGCAGTACTTC. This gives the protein CASSYETSGDEQYF.

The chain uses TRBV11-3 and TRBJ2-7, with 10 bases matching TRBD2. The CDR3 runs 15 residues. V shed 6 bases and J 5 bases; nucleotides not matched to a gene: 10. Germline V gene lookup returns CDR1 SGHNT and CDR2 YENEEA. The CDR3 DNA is TGTGCCAGCAGTCAAGAGCGGGAGGGTTTGGACGAGCAGTACTTC. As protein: CASSQEREGLDEQYF.

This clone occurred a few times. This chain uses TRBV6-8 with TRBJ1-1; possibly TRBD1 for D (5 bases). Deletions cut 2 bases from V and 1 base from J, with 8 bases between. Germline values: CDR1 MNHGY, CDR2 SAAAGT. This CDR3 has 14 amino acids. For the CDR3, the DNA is TGTGCCAGCAGTTACCTTACAGGGAACACTGAAGCTTTCTTT. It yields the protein CASSYLTGNTEAFF.

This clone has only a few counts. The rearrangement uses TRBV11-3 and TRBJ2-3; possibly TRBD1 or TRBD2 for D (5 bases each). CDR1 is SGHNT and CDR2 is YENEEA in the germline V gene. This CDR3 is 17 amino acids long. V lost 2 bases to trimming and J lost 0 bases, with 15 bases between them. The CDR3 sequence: CASSLSWGRPSTDTQYF. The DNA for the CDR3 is TGTGCCAGCAGCTTAAGTTGGGGACGGCCTAGCACAGATACGCAGTATTTT.

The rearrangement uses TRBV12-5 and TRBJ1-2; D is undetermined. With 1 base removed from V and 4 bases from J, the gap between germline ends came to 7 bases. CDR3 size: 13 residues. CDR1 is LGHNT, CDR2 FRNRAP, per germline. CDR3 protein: CASGLGTVYGYTF. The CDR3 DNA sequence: TGTGCTAGTGGTTTGGGGACGGTCTATGGCTACACCTTC.

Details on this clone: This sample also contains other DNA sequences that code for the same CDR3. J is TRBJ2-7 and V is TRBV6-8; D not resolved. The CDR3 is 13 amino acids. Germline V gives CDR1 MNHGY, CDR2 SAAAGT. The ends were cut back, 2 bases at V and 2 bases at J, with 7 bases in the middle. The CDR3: CASSYGRAYEQYF. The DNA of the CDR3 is TGTGCCAGCAGTTACGGGCGCGCCTACGAGCAGTACTTC.